Listed here are 21 T cell receptor beta chains from one sample, sequenced in a study of blood T cell repertoires in COVID-19. The protocol was immunoSEQ multiplex PCR, while the TCRdb copy is restricted to in-frame clones and leaves out a portion. Of approximately 150,000 clones listed, roughly 85% were seen once; the top ten hold over 5%. The sample comprised peripheral blood. These receptors all come from a woman between 45 and 65 years old with COVID-19, enrolled during active disease.

This clone occurred once. This same CDR3 is encoded by further DNA sequences in the sample. The rearrangement links TRBV29-1 to TRBJ2-7, with 9 nucleotides matching TRBD1. This CDR3 region has 14 residues. The V gene's germline CDR1 is SQVTM and CDR2 ANQGSEA. V lost 6 bases to trimming and J lost 1 base; unmatched junction nucleotides: 7. The CDR3 DNA follows: TGCAGCGTCGGCCCGGGACAGGGTTCCTACGAGCAGTACTTC. It yields the protein CSVGPGQGSYEQYF.

The chain carries TRBV28 and TRBJ2-2; D remains ambiguous. The CDR3 consists of 13 residues. The V and J ends lost 3 bases and 5 bases respectively, with 7 bases between them. Germline V gene sequence: CDR1 MDHEN, CDR2 SYDVKM. Here the CDR3 DNA reads TGTGCCAGCAGTTTTCAGATTACCGGGGAGCTGTTTTTT. Its protein is CASSFQITGELFF.

The chain carries TRBV4-2 and TRBJ2-3; 7 bases match TRBD2. V lost 1 base to trimming and J lost 2 bases; unmatched junction nucleotides: 15. Germline assignment: CDR1 LGHNA and CDR2 YNFKEQ. The CDR3 has 19 residues. CDR3 residues: CASSQVSFPLAEDTDTQYF. The CDR3 nucleotides read TGTGCCAGCAGCCAAGTATCGTTCCCGCTAGCGGAAGACACAGATACGCAGTATTTT.

CDR3 sequence reads: CASSTTSGGAEDTQYF. CDR3 in DNA: TGTGCCAGCAGTACGACTAGCGGGGGGGCCGAAGATACGCAGTATTTT. This chain uses TRBV2 with TRBJ2-3; TRBD2 matches 14 bases. The V gene's germline CDR1 is SNHLY and CDR2 FYNNEI. J was trimmed by 5 bases and V by 5 bases; bases with no gene match: 6. The CDR3 is 16 residues long.

In nucleotides, the CDR3 is TGCAGCGTGACGGACAGCCTTAACTATGGCTACACCTTC. Translation: CSVTDSLNYGYTF. The chain employs TRBV29-1 and TRBJ1-2, with TRBD1 as a possible D gene (6 bases). Germline lookup yields CDR1 SQVTM and CDR2 ANQGSEA. Trimming removed 6 bases at V and 1 base at J, with 12 bases between. CDR3 length: 13 amino acids. Full variable domain (rest looked up from reference TRBV29-1 and TRBJ1-2): SAVISQKPSRDICQRGTSLTIQCQVDSQVTMMFWYRQQPGQSLTLIATANQGSEATYESGFVIDKFPISRPNLTFSTLTVSNMSPEDSSIYLCSVTDSLNYGYTFGSGTRLTVV.

The rearrangement uses TRBV10-2 and TRBJ1-5; no clear D. Between the trimmed V and J ends, which lost 2 bases and 5 bases, there was a span of 4 bases. The CDR3 has 12 residues. CDR1 is WSHSY and CDR2 is SAAADI in the germline V gene. The CDR3 bases are TGCGCCAGCAGTGAGATAGATCAGCCCCAGCATTTT. It translates to CASSEIDQPQHF.

This clone was detected once. The chain employs TRBV30 and TRBJ2-5; the match to TRBD1 covers 7 bases. Germline lookup yields CDR1 GTSNPN and CDR2 SVGIG (reference sequence). The V gene end was trimmed by 5 bases and the J gene end by 4 bases; junction bases not matched to a gene: 4. This CDR3 contains 12 residues. CDR3 coding DNA: TGTGCCTGGGGGGACAGTCGAGAGACCCAGTACTTC. Its protein is CAWGDSRETQYF.

The chain recombines TRBV7-9 with TRBJ1-6; TRBD1 aligns across 7 bases. The CDR3 covers 14 residues. Trimming removed 1 base from V and 7 bases from J; junction bases left unmatched: 1. Germline V lookup: CDR1 SEHNR, CDR2 FQNEAQ (reference sequence). The CDR3, as DNA: TGTGCCAGCAGCTTAGAACAGGGGAATTCACCCCTCCACTTT. Translation gives CASSLEQGNSPLHF.

The chain recombines TRBV4-1 with TRBJ2-2, with 9 nucleotides matching TRBD2. This CDR3 is built from 17 residues. Trimming removed 4 bases from V and 6 bases from J; junction bases left unmatched: 12. The germline V gene has CDR1 MGHRA and CDR2 YSYEKL. The DNA for the CDR3 is TGCGCCAGCAGCCGAAAATCTAGCGGGGATAGAGCCGGGGAGCTGTTTTTT. It yields the protein CASSRKSSGDRAGELFF.

This chain uses TRBV14 with TRBJ1-5, with D unresolved. Germline V gives CDR1 SGHDN, CDR2 FVKESK. Trimming shortened V by 2 bases and J by 5 bases, and 7 bases separated the two germline ends. The CDR3 covers 13 residues. CDR3 in amino acids: CASSQQADQPQHF. CDR3 nucleotide sequence: TGTGCCAGCAGCCAACAAGCGGATCAGCCCCAGCATTTT.

This chain joins TRBV9 and TRBJ2-1; 9 positions agree with TRBD2. The CDR3 loop spans 16 amino acids. Per the germline V gene, CDR1 is SGDLS and CDR2 is YYNGEE. Trimming cost V 0 bases and J 2 bases; bases outside gene matches: 3. CDR3 sequence (DNA): TGTGCCAGCAGCGTAGCGGGCGGGGGGGCCTACAATGAGCAGTTCTTC. Its translation: CASSVAGGGAYNEQFF.

The rearrangement links TRBV27 to TRBJ1-1; 7 bases agree with TRBD1. Germline V CDR1 and CDR2: MNHEY, SMNVEV (reference sequence). The CDR3 sequence is 15 residues long. V dropped 5 bases and J dropped 6; count of bases not matched to a gene: 12. CDR3 bases: TGTGCCAGCAGTCCGCAGACAGGGACAAGATCTGAAGCTTTCTTT. Its translation: CASSPQTGTRSEAFF.

J is TRBJ2-7 and V is TRBV15, with D possibly TRBD2 on 5 matching bases. The V end lost 1 base, the J end lost 0 bases, and 13 bases lay between the germline ends. Germline CDR1 reads LNHNV; CDR2 reads YYDKDF (reference sequence). The CDR3 is 16 amino acids. The CDR3 nucleotides are TGTGCCACCAGCAGAGCCCCCCGCGGACTCTCCTACGAGCAGTACTTC. Protein sequence: CATSRAPRGLSYEQYF.

The V call is TRBV29-1, the J call TRBJ2-5, with 11 bases identical to TRBD2. The CDR3 length is 14 residues. V lost 4 bases and J lost 5; bases outside the gene matches: 6. Germline-derived CDR1 and CDR2 are SQVTM and ANQGSEA. The CDR3 sequence: CSVASSGGWETQYF. The CDR3, as DNA: TGCAGCGTTGCGTCTAGCGGGGGGTGGGAGACCCAGTACTTC.

The chain employs TRBV29-1 and TRBJ1-1, with 8 positions matching TRBD1. CDR3 size: 13 residues. Germline assignment: CDR1 SQVTM and CDR2 ANQGSEA. CDR3 amino acids: CTNFGQGRTEAFF. CDR3 in DNA: TGCACAAATTTTGGACAGGGTCGTACTGAAGCTTTCTTT.

V and J are TRBV11-3 and TRBJ1-1; TRBD1 aligns across 7 bases. Germline V CDR1 and CDR2: SGHNT, YENEEA. V was clipped by 3 bases and J by 5 bases; unmatched bases: 6. The CDR3 has 14 residues. CDR3 residues: CASSFSFRGTEAFF. CDR3 DNA: TGTGCCAGCAGCTTCAGTTTCAGGGGGACTGAAGCTTTCTTT.

The chain joins TRBV27 to TRBJ2-5; 9 positions agree with TRBD1. Germline CDR1 is MNHEY and CDR2 is SMNVEV (reference sequence). The CDR3 consists of 14 residues. Trimming cost V 6 bases and J 2 bases; bases outside gene matches: 4. The CDR3 DNA is TGTGCCAGCAGACTTGACAGGGGGCAAGAGACCCAGTACTTC. Residues: CASRLDRGQETQYF.

The chain has TRBV19 and TRBJ2-1, with 9 nucleotides matching TRBD1. Germline V gene data show CDR1 as LNHDA and CDR2 as SQIVND (reference sequence). The CDR3 is 15 amino acids. V dropped 11 bases and J dropped 0; count of bases not matched to a gene: 8. The CDR3 protein is CACRGQGSSYNEQFF. DNA of the CDR3: TGTGCCTGCCGGGGACAGGGAAGCTCCTACAATGAGCAGTTCTTC.

The chain uses TRBV19 and TRBJ1-6; a possible D gene is TRBD1 (5 bases). Germline values: CDR1 LNHDA, CDR2 SQIVND (reference sequence). The CDR3 covers 16 residues. V dropped 1 base and J dropped 0 bases, with 7 bases sitting between them. This CDR3 reads CASSIGQGSYNSPLHF. CDR3 sequence (DNA): TGTGCCAGTAGTATAGGGCAGGGCTCCTATAATTCACCCCTCCACTTT.

V gene TRBV19 combines with J gene TRBJ1-3, with D perhaps TRBD1 (5 bases). This CDR3 contains 15 residues. V was trimmed by 3 bases and J by 1 base, leaving 10 bases between them. Germline-derived CDR1 and CDR2 are LNHDA and SQIVND (reference sequence). The CDR3 DNA reads as TGTGCCAGTAGTATCGACAGCGTTTCTGGAAACACCATATATTTT. Protein product: CASSIDSVSGNTIYF.

This sequence joins TRBV2 and TRBJ2-1; unclear D gene. V was clipped by 5 bases and J by 7 bases, with 6 bases between them. Germline V gene lookup returns CDR1 SNHLY and CDR2 FYNNEI. This CDR3 has 11 amino acids. This CDR3 reads CASSYYNEQFF. CDR3 nucleotides: TGTGCCAGCAGTTATTATAATGAGCAGTTCTTC.